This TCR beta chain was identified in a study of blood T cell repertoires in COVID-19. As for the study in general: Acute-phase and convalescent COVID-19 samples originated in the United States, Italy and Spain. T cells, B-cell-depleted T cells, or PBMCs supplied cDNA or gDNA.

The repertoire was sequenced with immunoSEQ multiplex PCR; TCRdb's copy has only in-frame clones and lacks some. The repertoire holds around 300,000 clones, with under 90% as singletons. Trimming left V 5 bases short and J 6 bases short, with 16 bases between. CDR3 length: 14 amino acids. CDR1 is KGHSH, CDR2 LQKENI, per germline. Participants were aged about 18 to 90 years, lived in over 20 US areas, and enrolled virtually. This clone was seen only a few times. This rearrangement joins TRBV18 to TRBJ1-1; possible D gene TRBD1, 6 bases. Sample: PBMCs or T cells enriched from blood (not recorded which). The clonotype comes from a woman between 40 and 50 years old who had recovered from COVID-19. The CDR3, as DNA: TGTGCCAGCTCAGCCGTACAGGGCCAGCCTGAAGCTTTCTTT. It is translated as CASSAVQGQPEAFF.